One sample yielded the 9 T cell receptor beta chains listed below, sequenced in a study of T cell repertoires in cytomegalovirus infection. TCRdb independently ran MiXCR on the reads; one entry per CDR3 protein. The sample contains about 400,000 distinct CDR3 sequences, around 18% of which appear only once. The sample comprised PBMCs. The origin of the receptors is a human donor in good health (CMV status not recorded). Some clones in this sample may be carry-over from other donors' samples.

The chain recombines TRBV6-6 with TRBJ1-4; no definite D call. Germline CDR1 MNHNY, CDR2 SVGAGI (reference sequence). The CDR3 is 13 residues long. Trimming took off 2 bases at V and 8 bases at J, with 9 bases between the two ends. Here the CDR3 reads CASSYGPPEKLFF. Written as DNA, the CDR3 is TGTGCCAGCAGTTACGGACCCCCGGAAAAACTGTTTTTT.

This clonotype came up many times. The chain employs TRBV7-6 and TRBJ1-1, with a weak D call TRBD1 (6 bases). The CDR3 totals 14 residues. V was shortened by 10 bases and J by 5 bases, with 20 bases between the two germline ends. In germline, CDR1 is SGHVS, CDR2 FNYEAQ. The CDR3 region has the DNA TGTGCCAACTCCTTGCTCAGGGGTAATACTGAAGCTTTCTTT. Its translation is CANSLLRGNTEAFF.

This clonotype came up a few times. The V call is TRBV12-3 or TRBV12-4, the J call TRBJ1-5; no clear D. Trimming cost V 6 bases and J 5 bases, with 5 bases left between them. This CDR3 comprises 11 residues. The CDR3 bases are TGTGCCAGCAGGGTGCATCAGCCCCAGCATTTT. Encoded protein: CASRVHQPQHF.

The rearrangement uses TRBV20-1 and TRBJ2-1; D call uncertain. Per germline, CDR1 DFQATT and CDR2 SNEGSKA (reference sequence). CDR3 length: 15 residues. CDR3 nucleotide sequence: TGCAGCGCGACCGATAATCACCGGGCCTCGACTGAGCAGTTCTTC. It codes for CSATDNHRASTEQFF.

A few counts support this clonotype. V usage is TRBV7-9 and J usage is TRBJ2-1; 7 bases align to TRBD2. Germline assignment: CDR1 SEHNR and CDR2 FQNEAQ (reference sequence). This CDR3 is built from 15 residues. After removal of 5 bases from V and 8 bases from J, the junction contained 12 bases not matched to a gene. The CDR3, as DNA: TGTGCCAGCAGCCCGGCGTGGGCGGGAGTCTATGAGCAGTTCTTC. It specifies CASSPAWAGVYEQFF.

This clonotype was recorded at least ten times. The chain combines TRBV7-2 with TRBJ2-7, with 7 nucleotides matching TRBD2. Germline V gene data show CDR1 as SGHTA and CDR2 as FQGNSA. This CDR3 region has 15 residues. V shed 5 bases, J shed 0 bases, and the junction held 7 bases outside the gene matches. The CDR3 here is CASSPSASGSYEQYF. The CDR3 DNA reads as TGTGCCAGCAGCCCGTCTGCTAGCGGCTCCTACGAGCAGTACTTC.

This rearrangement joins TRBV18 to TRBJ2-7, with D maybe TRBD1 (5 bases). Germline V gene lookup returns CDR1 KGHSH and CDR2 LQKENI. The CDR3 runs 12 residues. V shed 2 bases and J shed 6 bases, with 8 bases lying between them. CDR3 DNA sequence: TGTGCCAGCTCACCAGCAGGGCGCGAGCAGTACTTC. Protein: CASSPAGREQYF.

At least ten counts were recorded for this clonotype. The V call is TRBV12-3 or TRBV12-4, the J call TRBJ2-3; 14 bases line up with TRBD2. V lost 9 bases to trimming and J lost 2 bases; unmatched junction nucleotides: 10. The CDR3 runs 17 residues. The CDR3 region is CASAPGLAGALTDTQYF. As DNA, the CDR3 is TGTGCCAGTGCGCCGGGACTAGCGGGGGCACTCACAGATACGCAGTATTTT.

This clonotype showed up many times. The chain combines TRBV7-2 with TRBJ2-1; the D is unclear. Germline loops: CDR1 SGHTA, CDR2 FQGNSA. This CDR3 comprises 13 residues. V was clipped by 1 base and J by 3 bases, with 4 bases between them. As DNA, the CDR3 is TGTGCCAGCAGCTTAGACGACTACAATGAGCAGTTCTTC. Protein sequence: CASSLDDYNEQFF.